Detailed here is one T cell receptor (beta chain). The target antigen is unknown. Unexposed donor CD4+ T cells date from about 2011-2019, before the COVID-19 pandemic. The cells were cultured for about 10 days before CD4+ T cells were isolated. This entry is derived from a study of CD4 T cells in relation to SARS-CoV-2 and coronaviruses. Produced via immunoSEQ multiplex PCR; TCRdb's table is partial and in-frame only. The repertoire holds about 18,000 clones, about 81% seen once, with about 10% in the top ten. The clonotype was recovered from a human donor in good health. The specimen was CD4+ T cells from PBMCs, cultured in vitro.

This CDR3 reads CASSVDAAAHNEQFF. CDR3 nucleotide sequence: TGTGCCAGCAGCGTAGACGCCGCGGCACACAATGAGCAGTTCTTC. The chain joins TRBV9 to TRBJ2-1, with D uncertain. This CDR3 is built from 15 residues. V lost 0 bases to trimming and J lost 5 bases, with 12 bases between them. Germline lookup yields CDR1 SGDLS and CDR2 YYNGEE.